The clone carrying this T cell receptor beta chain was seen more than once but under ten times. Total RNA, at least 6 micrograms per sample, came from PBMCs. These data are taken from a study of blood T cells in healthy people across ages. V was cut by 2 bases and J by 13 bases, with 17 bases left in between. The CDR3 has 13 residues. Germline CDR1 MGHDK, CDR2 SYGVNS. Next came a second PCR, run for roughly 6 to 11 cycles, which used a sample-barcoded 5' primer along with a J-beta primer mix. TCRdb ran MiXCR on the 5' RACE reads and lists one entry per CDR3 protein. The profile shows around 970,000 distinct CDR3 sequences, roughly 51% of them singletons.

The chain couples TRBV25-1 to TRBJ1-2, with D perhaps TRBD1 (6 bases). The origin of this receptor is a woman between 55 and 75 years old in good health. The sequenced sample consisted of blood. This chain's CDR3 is CASSENPYRVFTF. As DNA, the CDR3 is TGTGCCAGCAGTGAAAACCCTTACAGGGTCTTCACCTTC.